These T cell receptor beta chains were read from a single sample in a study of lymphopenia after photon versus proton radiotherapy. Measured with immunoSEQ multiplex PCR; TCRdb has only the in-frame clones, and not every one. The sample records 25,000 to 30,000 clones, around 81% being singletons. The material sequenced was peripheral blood, taken from a patient treated with photon-based radiotherapy. Receptors originate from a man aged 45-60 years with gastric cancer. The CDR3 runs from the conserved cysteine through the conserved F or W.

j_gene,v_gene,CDR3aa
TRBJ1-5,TRBV15,CATSRGVNNQPQHF
TRBJ1-2,TRBV20-1,CSAIQGQGYTF
TRBJ1-5,TRBV15,CATRIGTGDNQPQHF
TRBJ1-4,TRBV5-1,CASSTDRRVATNEKLFF
-,TRBV5-6,CASSYSYEQYF
TRBJ2-2,TRBV6-5,CASRWGRMDTGELFF
TRBJ2-1,TRBV6-4,CASSERTSGVNEQFF
TRBJ1-1,TRBV7-3,CASSLNGMNTEAFF
TRBJ1-1,TRBV6-5,CASSYSSQGGTEAFF
TRBJ1-4,TRBV9,CASSAQGANEKLFF
TRBJ2-2,TRBV15,CATSRGAGPSGELFF
TRBJ1-2,TRBV9,CASSGSGTGDYGYTF
TRBJ1-3,TRBV19,CASSVAGNTIYF
TRBJ1-2,TRBV5-1,CASSLDGRISYGYTF
TRBJ2-1,TRBV29-1,CSVAWGPRNEQFF
TRBJ1-4,TRBV18,CASSPGPTPTNEKLFF
TRBJ2-7,TRBV6-7,CAKRQGNEQYF
TRBJ1-1,TRBV5-1,CASSQTGGWNTEAFF
TRBJ1-2,TRBV6-5,CASKVASLNYGYTF
TRBJ2-7,TRBV6-1,CASIPGGKYEQYF
TRBJ1-5,TRBV21-1,CASSTKIQGNQPQHF
TRBJ2-3,TRBV6-4,CASSVQAGETDTQYF
TRBJ2-2,TRBV6-4,CASSDHGSPSYTGELFF
TRBJ1-1,TRBV18,CASSPLDSMNTEAFF
TRBJ1-4,TRBV21-1,CATPRKKLFF
TRBJ1-2,TRBV10-3,CAISETGEDYGYTF
TRBJ2-7,TRBV11-2,CASSLASGLYEQYF
TRBJ2-1,TRBV19,CASSSRYNEQFF
TRBJ2-3,TRBV11-2,CASSSFRGGRADTQYF
TRBJ2-3,TRBV7-9,CASTRGDTQYF
TRBJ1-2,TRBV6-5,CASSYSDRVNGYTF
TRBJ1-6,TRBV30,CAWSRDLLHF
TRBJ2-2,TRBV7-6,CASSLYTGELFF
TRBJ1-1,TRBV6-5,CASSAAGRAFF
TRBJ2-5,TRBV14,CASRPRGPPGETQYF
TRBJ1-1,TRBV30,CAWSRAGNFEAFF
TRBJ2-1,TRBV7-2,CASSTGRLPRFF
TRBJ2-1,TRBV7-9,CASSERASLIGEQFF
TRBJ2-1,TRBV11-3,CASSLVGLYNEQFF
TRBJ1-1,TRBV6-4,CASSDSRVRGEAFF
TRBJ1-2,TRBV19,CASIRDNEGYTF
TRBJ2-3,TRBV5-1,CASRLTGSTDTQYF
TRBJ2-1,TRBV10-3,CAISGGQGSDEQFF